These T cell receptor beta chains were read from a single sample in a study of regulatory T cells in long-lasting Graves disease. TCRdb processed the multiplex PCR reads anew with MiXCR; each CDR3 protein has one entry. This sample carries about 400,000 distinct CDR3 sequences, over 12% of them seen once, and the ten largest clones take about 8%. This sample also belongs to another study, concerning T cells in Graves' hyperthyroidism and ophthalmopathy.

Here the sequenced sample was peripheral blood mononuclear cells (PBMCs), taken at new diagnosis, from a patient treated with antithyroid drugs. The source is a woman aged 40 to 55 with Graves disease. Each CDR3 is given without its conserved first and last residue.

v_gene	len	CDR3aa
TRBV24-1	11	ATSDPQTREQY
TRBV28	11	ASRPSGIDEQY
TRBV19	13	ASSEGGFRNQPQH
TRBV3-1	10	ASSQQGRGQF
TRBV5-1	15	ASSTGTGVFGANVLT
TRBV9	12	ASSVVGQSNGYT
TRBV27	11	ASSLSFGETQY
TRBV7-2	12	ASRNGTSGNEQF
TRBV9	12	ASKAGGSAGELF
TRBV7-3	10	ASRGRGDEQF
TRBV19	12	ASSIRGGNSPLH
TRBV5-1	14	ASSPPLQGITDTQY
TRBV9	12	ASSTGTTNYEQY
TRBV5-8	14	ASSLRQWALNTEAF
TRBV7-2	13	ASSLGGKGTDTQY
TRBV19	11	ASSKGWGNTIY
TRBV24-1	13	ATSEPGLNTGELF
TRBV9	13	ASSAAGTSHAEQY
TRBV18	12	ASSPPESRDTQY
TRBV24-1	14	ATSDLGGSSYNEQF
TRBV5-5	11	ASSLGRDQPQL
TRBV5-1	13	ASSLRKGTNTEAF
TRBV7-9	13	ASSLAWDPPNEQF
TRBV28	14	ASSSGGSGIPYEQY
TRBV5-6	12	ASSLLLFEETQY
TRBV12-3/TRBV12-4	12	ASSSHGVGTEAF
TRBV19	11	ASSMTGSVTQY
TRBV4-1	15	ASSLKASGPSYNEQF
TRBV28	13	ASSRWGGAEDTQY
TRBV6-2/TRBV6-3	14	ASRDTNRGSGEKLF
TRBV20-1	11	SAVGGGADTQY
TRBV5-1	18	ASSLAVAFVRQLSAGELF
TRBV12-3/TRBV12-4	12	ASSPRQGVYEQY
TRBV11-3	12	ASSPRDSYYGYT
TRBV30	13	AWSVSRVPNTEAF
TRBV19	10	ASSAPTGKLF
TRBV27	12	ASSLAGLNTEAF
TRBV20-1	12	SARPDLRGTEAF
TRBV19	13	ASSIGSGRAAEQF
TRBV28	12	ASSSGLPTYEQY
TRBV27	14	ASSFASDRVGETQY
TRBV12-3/TRBV12-4	11	ASSLGRATEAF
TRBV29-1	10	SAGRGIYEQY
TRBV18	10	ASSTNRVEQF
TRBV5-4	11	ASNDYPVGEQY
TRBV19	13	ASSLTSGAGETQY
TRBV19	13	ASTLGTGMNNEQF
TRBV28	14	ASSSPGQGSTDTQY
TRBV11-2	11	ASSLGEGPEQF
TRBV28	13	ASSSQRGGLDTQY
TRBV11-2	14	ASRSRDRVYNSPLH
TRBV7-3	15	ASSLLIGGRSGNEQF
TRBV30	10	ASHGTSYEQY
TRBV9	15	ASSVGLTGTEPYQQY